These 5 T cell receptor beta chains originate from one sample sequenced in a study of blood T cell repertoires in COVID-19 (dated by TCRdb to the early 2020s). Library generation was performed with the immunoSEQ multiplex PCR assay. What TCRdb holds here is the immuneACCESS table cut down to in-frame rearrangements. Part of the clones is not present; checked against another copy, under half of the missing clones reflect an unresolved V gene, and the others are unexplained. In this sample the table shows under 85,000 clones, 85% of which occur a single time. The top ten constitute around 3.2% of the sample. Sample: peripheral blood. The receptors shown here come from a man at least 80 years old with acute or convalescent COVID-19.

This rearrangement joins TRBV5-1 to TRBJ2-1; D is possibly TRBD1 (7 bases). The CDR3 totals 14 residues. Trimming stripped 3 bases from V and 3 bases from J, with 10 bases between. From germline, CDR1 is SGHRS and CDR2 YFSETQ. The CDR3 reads CASSSGDSYNEQFF. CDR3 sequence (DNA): TGCGCCAGCAGCTCGGGGGACAGCTACAATGAGCAGTTCTTC.

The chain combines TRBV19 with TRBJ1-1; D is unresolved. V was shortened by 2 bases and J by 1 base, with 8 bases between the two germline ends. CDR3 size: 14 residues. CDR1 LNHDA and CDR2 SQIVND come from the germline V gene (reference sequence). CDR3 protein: CASSITHRNTEAFF. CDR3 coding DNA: TGTGCCAGTAGTATAACGCACAGGAACACTGAAGCTTTCTTT.

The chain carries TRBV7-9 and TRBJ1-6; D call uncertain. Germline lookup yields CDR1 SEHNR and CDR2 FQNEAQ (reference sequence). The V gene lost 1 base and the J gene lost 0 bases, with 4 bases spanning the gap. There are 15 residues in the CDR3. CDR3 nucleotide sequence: TGTGCCAGCAGCTTAGACAGCTCCTATAATTCACCCCTCCACTTT. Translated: CASSLDSSYNSPLHF.

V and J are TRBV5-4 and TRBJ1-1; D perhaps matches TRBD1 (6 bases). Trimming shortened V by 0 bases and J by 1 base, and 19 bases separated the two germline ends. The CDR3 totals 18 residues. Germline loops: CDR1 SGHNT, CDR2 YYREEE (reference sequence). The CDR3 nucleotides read TGTGCCAGCAGCTTGGGGCCCTGGAAAGGACAGACGAACACTGAAGCTTTCTTT. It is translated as CASSLGPWKGQTNTEAFF.

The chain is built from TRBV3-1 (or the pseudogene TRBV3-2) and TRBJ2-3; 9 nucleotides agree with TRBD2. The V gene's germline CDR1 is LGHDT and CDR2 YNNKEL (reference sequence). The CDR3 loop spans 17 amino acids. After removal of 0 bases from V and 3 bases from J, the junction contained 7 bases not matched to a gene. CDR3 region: CASSQDHPSGTTDTQYF. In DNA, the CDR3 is TGTGCCAGCAGCCAAGATCACCCTAGCGGGACGACAGATACGCAGTATTTT.